Described below is a single T cell receptor (beta chain) sequence and its context. Its antigen is unidentified. Germline lookup yields CDR1 SGHRS and CDR2 YFSETQ. V lost 1 base, J lost 0 bases, and 5 bases lay in between. The CDR3 has 15 residues. Sorted-subset replicate PCR reactions contained about 200 ng DNA, corresponding to tens of thousands of T cell genomes. Here immunoSEQ multiplex PCR was the method, and the copy in TCRdb shows in-frame clones only, minus some. The sample has 2,500,000 or so clones; 80% to 95% are singletons. These data come from a study of shared clonotypes between healthy human individuals. As for the study in general: For every donor, three CD4 naive, three CD4 memory, two CD8 naive and one CD8 memory plates were used. Findings of the study overall: Only a few donors were included, so the genetic and exposure-history diversity represented was limited.

Those who donated were healthy HIV-negative adults, with no recent acute infections or vaccinations reported. This rearrangement joins TRBV5-1 to TRBJ2-6; no clear D gene. The sequencing input was naive CD4+ T cells from PBMCs. Subset described: CD45RA+ positively selected. The source is a man aged 18 to 30 in good health. Some clones in this sample may be carry-over from other donors' samples. The CDR3 DNA is TGCGCCAGCAGCTTGTTGATCTCTGGGGCCAACGTCCTGACTTTC. It codes for CASSLLISGANVLTF.